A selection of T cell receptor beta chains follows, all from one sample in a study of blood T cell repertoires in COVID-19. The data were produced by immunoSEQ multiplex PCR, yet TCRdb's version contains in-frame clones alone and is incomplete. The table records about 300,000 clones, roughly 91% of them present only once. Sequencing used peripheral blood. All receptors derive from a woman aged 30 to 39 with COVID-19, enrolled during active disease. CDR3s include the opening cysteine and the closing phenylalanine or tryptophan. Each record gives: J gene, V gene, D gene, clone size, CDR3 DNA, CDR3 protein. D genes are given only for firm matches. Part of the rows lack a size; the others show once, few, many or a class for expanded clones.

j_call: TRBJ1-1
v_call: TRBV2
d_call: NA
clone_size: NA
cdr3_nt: TGTGCCAGCAGTCCAGAGGTCCAGGGTGAAGCTTTCTTT
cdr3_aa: CASSPEVQGEAFF

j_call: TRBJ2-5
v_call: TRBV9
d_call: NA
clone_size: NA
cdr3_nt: TGTGCCAGCAGCGTAGGGACAGTAAATCAAGAGACCCAGTACTTC
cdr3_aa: CASSVGTVNQETQYF

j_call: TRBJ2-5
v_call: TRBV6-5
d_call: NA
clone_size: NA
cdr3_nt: TGTGCCAGCAGGCCGGACTTCCAAGAGACCCAGTACTTC
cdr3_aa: CASRPDFQETQYF

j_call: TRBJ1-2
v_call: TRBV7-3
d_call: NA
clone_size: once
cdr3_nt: TGTGCCAGCAGCTTACCACAGTCCTATGGCTACACCTTC
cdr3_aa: CASSLPQSYGYTF

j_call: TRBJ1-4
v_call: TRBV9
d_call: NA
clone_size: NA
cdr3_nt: TGTGCCAGCAGCGTATCGGGGGCAACTAATGAAAAACTGTTTTTT
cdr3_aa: CASSVSGATNEKLFF

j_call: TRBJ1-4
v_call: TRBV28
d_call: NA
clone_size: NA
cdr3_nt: TGTGCCAGCAGTTTATTCCAGGGGAGTGAAAAACTGTTTTTT
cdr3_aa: CASSLFQGSEKLFF

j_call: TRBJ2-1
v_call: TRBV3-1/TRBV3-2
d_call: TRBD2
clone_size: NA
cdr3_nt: TGTGCCAGCAGCCAAGGGGCTAGCGGGGGCATCAATGAGCAGTTCTTC
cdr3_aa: CASSQGASGGINEQFF

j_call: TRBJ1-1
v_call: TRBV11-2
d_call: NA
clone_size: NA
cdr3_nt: TGTGCCAGCAGCTTAAGGGCGGGACTAAACACTGAAGCTTTCTTT
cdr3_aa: CASSLRAGLNTEAFF

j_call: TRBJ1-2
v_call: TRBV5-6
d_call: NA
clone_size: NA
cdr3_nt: TGTGCCAGCAGCCCCTCGGATCGGGCTAACTATGGCTACACCTTC
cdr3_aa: CASSPSDRANYGYTF

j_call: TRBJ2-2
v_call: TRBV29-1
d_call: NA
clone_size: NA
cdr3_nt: TGCAGCGTTGTCCGGGGAACCGGGGAGCTGTTTTTT
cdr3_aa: CSVVRGTGELFF

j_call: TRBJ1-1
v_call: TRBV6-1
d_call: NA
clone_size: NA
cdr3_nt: TGTGCCAGCAGTGAACGAAGGGGTTTGACTGAAGCTTTCTTT
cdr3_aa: CASSERRGLTEAFF

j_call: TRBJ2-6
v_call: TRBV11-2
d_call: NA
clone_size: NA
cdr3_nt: TGTGCCAGCAGCGAAACAGTTTCTGGGGCCAACGTCCTGACTTTC
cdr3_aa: CASSETVSGANVLTF

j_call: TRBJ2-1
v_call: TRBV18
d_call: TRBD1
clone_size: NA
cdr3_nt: TGTGCCAGCTCATCCGGGACAGGGAATAATGAGCAGTTCTTC
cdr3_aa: CASSSGTGNNEQFF

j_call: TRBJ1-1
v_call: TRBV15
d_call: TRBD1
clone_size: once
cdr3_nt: TGTGCCACCAGCAGACGCGGGACAGGGATGAGGACTGAAGCTTTCTTT
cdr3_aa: CATSRRGTGMRTEAFF

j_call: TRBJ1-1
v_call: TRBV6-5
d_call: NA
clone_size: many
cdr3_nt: TGTGCCAGCAGTTACTCCGGGGGCACTGAAGCTTTCTTT
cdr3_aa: CASSYSGGTEAFF

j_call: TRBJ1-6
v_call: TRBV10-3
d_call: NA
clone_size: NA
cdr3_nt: TGTGCCATCACAGGTTTAATGGATTCACCCCTCCACTTT
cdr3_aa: CAITGLMDSPLHF

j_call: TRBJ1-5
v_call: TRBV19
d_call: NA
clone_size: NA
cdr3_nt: TGTGCCAGTAGTATAGGGATTGGGGGCCCTGGCAATCAGCCCCAGCATTTT
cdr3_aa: CASSIGIGGPGNQPQHF

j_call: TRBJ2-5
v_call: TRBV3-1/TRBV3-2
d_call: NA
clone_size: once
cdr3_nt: TGTGCCAGCAGCCAGGGGATTGGGAGAGAGACCCAGTACTTC
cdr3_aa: CASSQGIGRETQYF

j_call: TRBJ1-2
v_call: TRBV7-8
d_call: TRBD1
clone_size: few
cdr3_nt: TGTGCCAGCAGCCGTACCCTGGAGACAGGGAGAGGCTACACCTTC
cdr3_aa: CASSRTLETGRGYTF

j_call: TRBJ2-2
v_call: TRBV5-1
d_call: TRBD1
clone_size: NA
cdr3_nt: TGCGCCAGCAGCTTGAGACAGGGCACCGGGGAGCTGTTTTTT
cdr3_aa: CASSLRQGTGELFF

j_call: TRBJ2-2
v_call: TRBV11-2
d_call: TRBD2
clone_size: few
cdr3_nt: TGTGCCAGCAGCGAGCGGGGGGACACCGGGGAGCTGTTTTTT
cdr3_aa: CASSERGDTGELFF

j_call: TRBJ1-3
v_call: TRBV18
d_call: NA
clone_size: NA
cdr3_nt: TGTGCCAGCTCACCGCCGTCGGGCTCTGGAAACACCATATATTTT
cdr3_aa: CASSPPSGSGNTIYF

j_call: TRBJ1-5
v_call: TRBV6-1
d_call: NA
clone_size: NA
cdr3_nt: TGTGCCAGCAGTGAAGGAACGTTAGCGTATTATAGCAATCAGCCCCAGCATTTT
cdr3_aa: CASSEGTLAYYSNQPQHF

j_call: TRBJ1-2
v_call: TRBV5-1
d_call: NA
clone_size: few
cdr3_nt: TGCGCCAGCGCTCCCCAGGGGATGAACTATGGCTACACCTTC
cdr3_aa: CASAPQGMNYGYTF

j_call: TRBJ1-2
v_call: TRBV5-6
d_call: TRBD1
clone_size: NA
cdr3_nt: TGTGCCAGCAGCCTAATTAGCGGACAGGGAGATGGCTACACCTTC
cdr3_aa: CASSLISGQGDGYTF

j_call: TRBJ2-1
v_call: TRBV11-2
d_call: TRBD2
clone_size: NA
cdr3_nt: TGTGCCAGCAGCCATCTAGCGGGGCCATATCTTGAGCAGTTCTTC
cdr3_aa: CASSHLAGPYLEQFF

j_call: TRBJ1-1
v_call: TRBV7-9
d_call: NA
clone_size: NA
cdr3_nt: TGTGCCAGCAGCCCCTGGGGAGGGAGGGGCACTGAAGCTTTCTTT
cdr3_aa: CASSPWGGRGTEAFF

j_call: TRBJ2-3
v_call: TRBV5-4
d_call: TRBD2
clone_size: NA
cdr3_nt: TGTGCCAGCAGCTTGATTGGCGGGGGGGAAGGAGATACGCAGTATTTT
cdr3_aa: CASSLIGGGEGDTQYF

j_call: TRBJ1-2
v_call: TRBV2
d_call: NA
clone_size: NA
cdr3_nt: TGTGCCAGCAGTGTTGGGGGCTACTATGGCTACACCTTC
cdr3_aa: CASSVGGYYGYTF

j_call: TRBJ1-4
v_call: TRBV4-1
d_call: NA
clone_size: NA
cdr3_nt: TGCGCCAGCAGCCAAGAAGCACAGCTCGAAAAACTGTTTTTT
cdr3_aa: CASSQEAQLEKLFF

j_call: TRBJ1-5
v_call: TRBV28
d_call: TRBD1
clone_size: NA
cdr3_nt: TGTGCCAGCTGTTGCCCGGGACAGGGGGGATTAGTGAGCAATCAGCCCCAGCATTTT
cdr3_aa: CASCCPGQGGLVSNQPQHF

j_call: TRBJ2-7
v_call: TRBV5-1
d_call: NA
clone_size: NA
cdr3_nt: TGCGCCAGCAGCTTGGCGGCAGGGTACGAGCAGTACTTC
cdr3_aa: CASSLAAGYEQYF

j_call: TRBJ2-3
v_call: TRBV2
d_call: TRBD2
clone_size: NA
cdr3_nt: TGTGCCAGTGACGGGACTAGCGGCGCTGTGGGGCAGTATTTT
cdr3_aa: CASDGTSGAVGQYF

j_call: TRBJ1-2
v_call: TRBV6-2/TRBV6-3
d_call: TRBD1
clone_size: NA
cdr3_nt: TGTGCCAGCAGTTACCTCACGCCGACAGGGGTCGGCTACACCTTC
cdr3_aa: CASSYLTPTGVGYTF

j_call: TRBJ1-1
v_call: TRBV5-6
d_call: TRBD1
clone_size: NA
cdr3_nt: TGTGCCAGCAGCCCAGAGGGCAGGGGGCGAGGGACTGAAGCTTTCTTT
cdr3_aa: CASSPEGRGRGTEAFF

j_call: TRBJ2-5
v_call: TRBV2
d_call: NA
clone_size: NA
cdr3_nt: TGTGCCAGCAGTGAAGGCGGCAGGGTGGGGGGAGAGACCCAGTACTTC
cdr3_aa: CASSEGGRVGGETQYF

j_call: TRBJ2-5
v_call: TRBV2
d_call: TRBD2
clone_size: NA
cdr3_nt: TGTGCCAGCAGTAAAACGGGACTAGCTTCGGAGACCCAGTACTTC
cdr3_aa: CASSKTGLASETQYF

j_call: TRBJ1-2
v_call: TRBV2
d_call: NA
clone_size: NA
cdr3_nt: TGTGCCAGCAGTGCCCGAGCGGACGGACTCTATGGCTACACCTTC
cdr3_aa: CASSARADGLYGYTF

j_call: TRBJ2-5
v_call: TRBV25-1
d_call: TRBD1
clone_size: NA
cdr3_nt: TGTGCCAGCAGTGAATATGGGACAGGGCACGAGACCCAGTACTTC
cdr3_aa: CASSEYGTGHETQYF

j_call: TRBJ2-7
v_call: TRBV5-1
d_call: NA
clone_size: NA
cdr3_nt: TGCGCCAGCAGCTTGGACAGGGTCTACGAGCAGTACTTC
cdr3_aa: CASSLDRVYEQYF

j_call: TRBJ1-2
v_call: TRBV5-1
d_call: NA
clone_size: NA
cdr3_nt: TGCGCCAGCAGCTTGTGGGGAGGTGACTATGACTACACCTTC
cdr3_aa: CASSLWGGDYDYTF

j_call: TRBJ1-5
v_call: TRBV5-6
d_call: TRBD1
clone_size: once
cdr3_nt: TGTGCCAGCAGCCTGACAGGGTACAATCAGCCCCAGCATTTT
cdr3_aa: CASSLTGYNQPQHF

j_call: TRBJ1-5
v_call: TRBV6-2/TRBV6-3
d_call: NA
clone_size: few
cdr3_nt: TGTGCCAGCAGTTATGCAGGCAATCAGCCCCAGCATTTT
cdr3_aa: CASSYAGNQPQHF

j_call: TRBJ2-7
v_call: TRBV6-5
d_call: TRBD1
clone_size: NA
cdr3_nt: TGTGCCAGCAGTTACGCCGAGGGGGCTGGAGAGCAGTACTTC
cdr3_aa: CASSYAEGAGEQYF

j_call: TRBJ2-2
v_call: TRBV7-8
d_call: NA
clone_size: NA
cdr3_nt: TGTGCCAGCAGCCCCCGGAGGGCGAGCACCGGGGAGCTGTTTTTT
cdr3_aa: CASSPRRASTGELFF

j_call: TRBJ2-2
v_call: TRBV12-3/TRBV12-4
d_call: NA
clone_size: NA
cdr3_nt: TGTGCCAGCCGGGTGCACACCGGGGAGCTGTTTTTT
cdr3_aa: CASRVHTGELFF

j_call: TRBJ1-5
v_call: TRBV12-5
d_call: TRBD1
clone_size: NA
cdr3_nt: TGTGCTAGTGCCCCGGGACAGGGGCTTAAAGGTGATCAGCCCCAGCATTTT
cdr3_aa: CASAPGQGLKGDQPQHF

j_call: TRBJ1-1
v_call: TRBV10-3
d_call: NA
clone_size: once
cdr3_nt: TGTGCCATCGGGGGGGGCCGGAAGAACACTGAAGCTTTCTTT
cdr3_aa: CAIGGGRKNTEAFF

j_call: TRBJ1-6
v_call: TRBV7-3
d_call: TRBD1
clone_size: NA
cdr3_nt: TGTGCCAGCAGCTTATCAGGGGGCGGCTCACCCCTCCACTTT
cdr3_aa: CASSLSGGGSPLHF

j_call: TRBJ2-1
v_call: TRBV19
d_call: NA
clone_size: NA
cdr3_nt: TGTGCCAGTAGTCCAACCTGGACAGTTAGATACAATGAGCAGTTCTTC
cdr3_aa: CASSPTWTVRYNEQFF

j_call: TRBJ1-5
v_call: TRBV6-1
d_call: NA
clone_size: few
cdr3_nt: TGTGCCAGCAGTGAGGGGGCGCCGGGCAATCAGCCCCAGCATTTT
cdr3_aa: CASSEGAPGNQPQHF

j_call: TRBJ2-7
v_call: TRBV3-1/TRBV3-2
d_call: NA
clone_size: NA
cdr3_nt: TGTGCCAGCAGCCAAGATCTTACAGGCGCCTACGAGCAGTACTTC
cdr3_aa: CASSQDLTGAYEQYF